Described below is a single T cell receptor (beta chain) sequence and its context. The CDR3 consists of 18 residues. These data come from a study of blood T cell repertoires in COVID-19. Study context: The analysed material was cDNA or gDNA that came from T cells, B-cell-depleted T cells, or PBMCs.

As processed by the authors: Amplification of reference gene primers was used by the study to estimate nucleated cell counts. Clones were read by immunoSEQ multiplex PCR, and TCRdb kept only the in-frame ones, dropping some. That table is the source of V, J and clone size, and D and trimming were worked out from the DNA. The sample has about 200,000 clones; roughly 94% are singletons. This receptor was taken from a man aged 25 to 40 with acute or convalescent COVID-19. The J gene is TRBJ1-3, the V gene TRBV21-1. TRBV21-1 is noted as a pseudogene. Sequenced input: peripheral blood. The CDR3 loop is CASSKGYGGGGSGNTIYF. The CDR3 nucleotides are TGTGCCAGCAGCAAAGGGTATGGGGGAGGGGGCTCTGGAAACACCATATATTTT.